This is a list of T cell receptor beta chains from one sample in a study of blood T cell repertoires in COVID-19. The repertoire was sequenced with immunoSEQ multiplex PCR; TCRdb's copy has only in-frame clones and lacks some. The sample has about 210,000 clones, over 70% seen once. The sample consisted of peripheral blood. All receptors derive from a woman between 50 and 59 years old with acute or convalescent COVID-19. Both conserved end residues are part of each CDR3. Fields, in order: D gene, J gene, clone size, V gene, CDR3 DNA, CDR3 protein. The D gene is left open where the match is weak. For some rows the clone size is stated as once, few or many, or as a class when expanded; others skip it.

>-|TRBJ2-1|-|TRBV15
TGTGCCACCAGCGGCCGGGGAATAGAGGGTGAGCAGTTCTTC
CATSGRGIEGEQFF
>-|TRBJ1-6|-|TRBV10-3
TGTGCCATCTCTCGCGGGACTCTCCCTAATTCACCCCTCCACTTT
CAISRGTLPNSPLHF
>-|TRBJ2-7|-|TRBV18
TGTGCCAGCTCACCATTCTCCGGGAGTTTGACCTACGAGCAGTACTTC
CASSPFSGSLTYEQYF
>TRBD1|TRBJ2-5|-|TRBV5-1
TGCGCCAGCAGCATAACAGGGGGCGAAGGGGAGACCCAGTACTTC
CASSITGGEGETQYF
>TRBD2|TRBJ2-1|once|TRBV7-6
TGTGCCAGCAGTCCATTCGGGACTAGCGGCTACAATGAGCAGTTCTTC
CASSPFGTSGYNEQFF
>-|TRBJ2-2|-|TRBV6-5
TGTGCCAGCAGTCAAACCTCTAGTATCGGGGAGCTGTTTTTT
CASSQTSSIGELFF
>-|TRBJ1-5|-|TRBV6-5
TGTGCCAGCAGTTACTCGGGGGCAAGCAATCAGCCCCAGCATTTT
CASSYSGASNQPQHF
>-|TRBJ2-7|-|TRBV30
TGTGCCTGGAGTGTTAGCGTTGTAGGCGGGCACCCGGCCTACGAGCAGTACTTC
CAWSVSVVGGHPAYEQYF
>TRBD1|TRBJ1-5|few|TRBV19
TGTGCCAGTAGTCGACAGGGACGGGACCAGCCCCAGCATTTT
CASSRQGRDQPQHF
>TRBD1|TRBJ1-5|many|TRBV19
TGTGCCAGTAGTAAGTGGGACAGGGTGAGCAATCAGCCCCAGCATTTT
CASSKWDRVSNQPQHF
>-|TRBJ2-3|-|TRBV18
TGTGCCAGCTCACACCCAGGGGGCACAGATACGCAGTATTTT
CASSHPGGTDTQYF
>-|TRBJ2-1|-|TRBV2
TGTGCCAGCAGCGCGATGATGACCTACAATGAGCAGTTCTTC
CASSAMMTYNEQFF
>TRBD1|TRBJ2-7|-|TRBV29-1
TGCAGCGCCCGGACAGGGATAAACGAGCAGTACTTC
CSARTGINEQYF
>-|TRBJ1-5|-|TRBV2
TGTGCCACCGCAGAACAGGTCAATCAGCCCCAGCATTTT
CATAEQVNQPQHF
>-|TRBJ2-3|-|TRBV3-1/TRBV3-2
TGTGCCAGCAGCTCTGGAACCAGGGCAGATACGCAGTATTTT
CASSSGTRADTQYF
>-|TRBJ2-2|-|TRBV5-1
TGCGCCAGCAGCTTGGTCGGTCGCGACACCGGGGAGCTGTTTTTT
CASSLVGRDTGELFF
>-|TRBJ2-5|-|TRBV18
TGTGCCAGCTCACCACCTCAACAAGAGACCCAGTACTTC
CASSPPQQETQYF
>TRBD1|TRBJ2-7|-|TRBV5-1
TGCGCCAGCAGCAATCTACAGGGGGCAGGCGACGAGCAGTACTTC
CASSNLQGAGDEQYF
>-|TRBJ2-7|-|TRBV3-1/TRBV3-2
TGTGCCAGCAGCCAAGGGACAGCCACCTACGAGCAGTACTTC
CASSQGTATYEQYF
>TRBD2|TRBJ2-1|-|TRBV6-5
TGTGCCAGCAGAGGGACTAGCGCCTACAATGAGCAGTTCTTC
CASRGTSAYNEQFF
>TRBD2|TRBJ2-7|-|TRBV30
TGTGCCTGGAGTGGACTAGCGGAATACGAGCAGTACTTC
CAWSGLAEYEQYF
>TRBD2|TRBJ2-1|-|TRBV6-5
TGTGCCAGCAGCGAGACTAGCGGGAGGCAGTATGAGCAGTTCTTC
CASSETSGRQYEQFF
>-|TRBJ2-5|-|TRBV5-6
TGTGCCAGCAGCCCCCAGGGCCGCGAGACCCAGTACTTC
CASSPQGRETQYF
>-|TRBJ1-2|once|TRBV5-6
TGTGCCAGCAGCTTCCCGGGAGCTAACTATGGCTACACCTTC
CASSFPGANYGYTF
>-|TRBJ1-1|few|TRBV15
TGTGCCACCAGCTGGGGGGTTGGCACTGAAGCTTTCTTT
CATSWGVGTEAFF
>TRBD1|TRBJ2-1|-|TRBV11-2
TGTGCCAGCAGCCACCGGGACAGGGGGAACGATGAGCAGTTCTTC
CASSHRDRGNDEQFF
>TRBD2|TRBJ2-7|-|TRBV20-1
TGCAGTGGAGCGGGAGGATACGAGCAGTACTTC
CSGAGGYEQYF
>TRBD2|TRBJ2-1|few|TRBV24-1
TGTGCCACCAGTGATCCCCAAAAGACTAGCGGAAGGAATGAGCAGTTCTTC
CATSDPQKTSGRNEQFF
>TRBD1|TRBJ2-1|-|TRBV7-3
TGTGCCAGCAGCTCCGGACAGGGTTTTGTCAATGAGCAGTTCTTC
CASSSGQGFVNEQFF
>TRBD1|TRBJ1-1|-|TRBV3-1/TRBV3-2
TGTGCCAGCAGCCTCCCCGGGACAGGGTTTGGAGGAGCTTTCTTT
CASSLPGTGFGGAFF
>-|TRBJ2-3|-|TRBV7-8
TGTGCCAGCAGCTTAGTAAGCACAGATACGCAGTATTTT
CASSLVSTDTQYF
>-|TRBJ1-4|-|TRBV5-1
TGCGCCAGCAGCCCGGGACACCGTAGGGAAAAACTGTTTTTT
CASSPGHRREKLFF
>-|TRBJ2-7|-|TRBV19
TGTGCCAGAGATCGGGATACCTCAACTTCAACACGGGGGTACGAGCAGTACTTC
CARDRDTSTSTRGYEQYF
>TRBD2|TRBJ2-1|-|TRBV11-2
TGTGCCAGCAGCAAGATGAGCGGGAGCTACAATGAGCAGTTCTTC
CASSKMSGSYNEQFF
>-|TRBJ1-5|-|TRBV28
TGTGCCAGCAGTTTATACGCGAGCAGGGTCAATAGCAATCAGCCCCAGCATTTT
CASSLYASRVNSNQPQHF